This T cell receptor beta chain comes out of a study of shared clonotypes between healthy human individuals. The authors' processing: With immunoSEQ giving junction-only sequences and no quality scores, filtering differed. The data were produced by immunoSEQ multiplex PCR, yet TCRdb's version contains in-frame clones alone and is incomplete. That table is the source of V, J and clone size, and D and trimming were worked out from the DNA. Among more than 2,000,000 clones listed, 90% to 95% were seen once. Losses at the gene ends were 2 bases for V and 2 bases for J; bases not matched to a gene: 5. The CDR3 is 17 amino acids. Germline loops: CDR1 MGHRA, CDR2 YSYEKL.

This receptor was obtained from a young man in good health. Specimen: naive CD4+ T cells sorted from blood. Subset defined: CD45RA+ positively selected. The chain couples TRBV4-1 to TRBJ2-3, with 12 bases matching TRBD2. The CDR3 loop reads CASSQIRTSGITDTQYF. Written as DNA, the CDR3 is TGCGCCAGCAGCCAAATCCGGACTAGCGGGATCACAGATACGCAGTATTTT.